What follows describes a single TCR beta chain. The antigen is undetermined. The sample is drawn from a study of T cell repertoires in cytomegalovirus infection. The wider study: The public TCR beta signatures pointed to both CMV infection and matching HLA type.

This CDR3 has 12 residues. Trimming stripped 8 bases from V and 1 base from J, with 9 bases between. Looked up from germline, CDR1 is MNHNS and CDR2 is SASEGT. Each CDR3 protein gets one entry after TCRdb re-called the reads with MiXCR. The sample has about 740,000 distinct CDR3 sequences; approximately 40% are singletons. Overall study results and limits: HLA-C-restricted CMV clonotypes gave the most frequent clonotype in two of eight donors.

Specimen: PBMCs. The genes are TRBV6-1 and TRBJ2-7; D is unclear. The source is a human donor in good health (CMV status not recorded). Some clones in this sample may be carry-over from other donors' samples. CDR3: CASLVESYEQYF. CDR3 sequence (DNA): TGTGCCAGCCTCGTAGAGTCCTACGAGCAGTACTTC.